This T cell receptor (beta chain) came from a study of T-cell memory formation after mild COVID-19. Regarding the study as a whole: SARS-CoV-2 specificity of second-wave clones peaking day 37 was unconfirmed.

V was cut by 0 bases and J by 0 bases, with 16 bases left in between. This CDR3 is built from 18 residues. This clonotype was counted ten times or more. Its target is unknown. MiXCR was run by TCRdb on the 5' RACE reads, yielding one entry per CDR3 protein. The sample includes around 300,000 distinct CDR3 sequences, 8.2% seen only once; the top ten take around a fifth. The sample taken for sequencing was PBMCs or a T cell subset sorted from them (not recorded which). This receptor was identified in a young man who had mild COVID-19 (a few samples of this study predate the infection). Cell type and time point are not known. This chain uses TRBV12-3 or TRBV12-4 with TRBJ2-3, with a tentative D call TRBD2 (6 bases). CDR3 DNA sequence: TGTGCCAGCAGTTTAGCCGGGGGTGCAGCATCGAGCACAGATACGCAGTATTTT. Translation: CASSLAGGAASSTDTQYF.